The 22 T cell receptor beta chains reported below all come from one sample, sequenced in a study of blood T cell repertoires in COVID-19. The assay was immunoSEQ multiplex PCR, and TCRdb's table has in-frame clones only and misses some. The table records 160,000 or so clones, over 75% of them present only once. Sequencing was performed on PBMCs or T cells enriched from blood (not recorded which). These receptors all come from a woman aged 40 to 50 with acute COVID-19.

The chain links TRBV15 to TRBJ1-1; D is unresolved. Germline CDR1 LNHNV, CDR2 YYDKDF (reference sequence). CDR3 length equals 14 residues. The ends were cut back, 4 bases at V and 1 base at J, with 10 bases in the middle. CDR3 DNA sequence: TGTGCCACCAGCAAGGTGGGCTCGAACACTGAAGCTTTCTTT. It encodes CATSKVGSNTEAFF.

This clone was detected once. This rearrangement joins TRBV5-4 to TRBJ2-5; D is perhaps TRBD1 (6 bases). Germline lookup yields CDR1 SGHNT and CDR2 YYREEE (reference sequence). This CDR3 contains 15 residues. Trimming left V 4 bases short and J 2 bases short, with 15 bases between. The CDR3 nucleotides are TGTGCCAGCAGCCCAACCGGGACATTACAAGAGACCCAGTACTTC. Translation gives CASSPTGTLQETQYF.

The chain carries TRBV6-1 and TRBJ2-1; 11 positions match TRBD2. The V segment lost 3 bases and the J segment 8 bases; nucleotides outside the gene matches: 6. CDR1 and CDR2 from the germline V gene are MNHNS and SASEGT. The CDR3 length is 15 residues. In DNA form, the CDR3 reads TGTGCCAGCAGTGACCTAGCGGGAGGAGCCCATGAGCAGTTCTTC. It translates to CASSDLAGGAHEQFF.

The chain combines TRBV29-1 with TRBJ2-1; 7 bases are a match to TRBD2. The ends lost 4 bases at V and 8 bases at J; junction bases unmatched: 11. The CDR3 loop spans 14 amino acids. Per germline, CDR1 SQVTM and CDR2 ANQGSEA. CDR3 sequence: CSVVDRGRRYEQFF. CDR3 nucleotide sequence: TGCAGCGTTGTCGATCGCGGGAGAAGGTATGAGCAGTTCTTC.

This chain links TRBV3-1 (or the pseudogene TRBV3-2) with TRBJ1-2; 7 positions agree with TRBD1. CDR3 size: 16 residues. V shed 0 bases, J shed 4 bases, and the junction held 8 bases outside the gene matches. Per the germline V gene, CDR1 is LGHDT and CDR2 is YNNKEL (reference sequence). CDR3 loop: CASSQEWAGGSYGYTF. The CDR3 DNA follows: TGTGCCAGCAGCCAAGAGTGGGCAGGGGGGAGCTATGGCTACACCTTC.

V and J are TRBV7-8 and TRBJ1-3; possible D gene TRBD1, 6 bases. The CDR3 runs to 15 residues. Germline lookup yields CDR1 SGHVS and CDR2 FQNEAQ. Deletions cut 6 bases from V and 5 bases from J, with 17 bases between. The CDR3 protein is CASSPAGGGRNTIYF. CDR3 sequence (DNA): TGTGCCAGCAGTCCAGCGGGAGGGGGGAGAAACACCATATATTTT.

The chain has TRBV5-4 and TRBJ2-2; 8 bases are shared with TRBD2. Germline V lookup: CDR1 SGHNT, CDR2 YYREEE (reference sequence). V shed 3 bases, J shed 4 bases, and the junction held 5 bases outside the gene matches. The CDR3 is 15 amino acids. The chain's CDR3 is CASSSGTRTTGELFF. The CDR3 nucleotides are TGTGCCAGCAGCTCCGGGACTAGGACCACCGGGGAGCTGTTTTTT.

CDR3 nucleotide sequence: TGTGCCATTCAGCAGGGTGGTACTGAAGCTTTCTTT. It translates to CAIQQGGTEAFF. This chain uses TRBV6-5 with TRBJ1-1; weak D call: TRBD1 (5 bases). With 10 bases removed from V and 5 bases from J, the gap between germline ends came to 14 bases. Germline lookup yields CDR1 MNHEY and CDR2 SVGAGI. This CDR3 contains 12 residues.

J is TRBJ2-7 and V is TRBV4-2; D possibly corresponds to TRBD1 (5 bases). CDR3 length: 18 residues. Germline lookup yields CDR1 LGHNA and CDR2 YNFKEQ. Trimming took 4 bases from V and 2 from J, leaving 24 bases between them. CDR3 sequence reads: CASSLTPFDTGSAYEQYF. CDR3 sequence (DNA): TGTGCCAGCAGCCTGACTCCCTTCGATACAGGATCGGCCTACGAGCAGTACTTC.

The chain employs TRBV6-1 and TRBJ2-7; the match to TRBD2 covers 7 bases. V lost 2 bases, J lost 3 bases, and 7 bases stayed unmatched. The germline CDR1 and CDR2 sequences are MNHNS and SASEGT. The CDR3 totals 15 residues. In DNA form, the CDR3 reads TGTGCCAGCAGTGAAAGGGCTAGCGGAAGCTACGAGCAGTACGTC. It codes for CASSERASGSYEQYV.

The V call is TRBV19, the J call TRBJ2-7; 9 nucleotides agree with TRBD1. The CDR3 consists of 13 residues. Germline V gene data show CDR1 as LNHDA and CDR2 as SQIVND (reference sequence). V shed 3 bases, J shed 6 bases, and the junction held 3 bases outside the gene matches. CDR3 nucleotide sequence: TGTGCCAGTAGTATTGGGACAGGGACCGAGCAGTACTTC. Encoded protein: CASSIGTGTEQYF.

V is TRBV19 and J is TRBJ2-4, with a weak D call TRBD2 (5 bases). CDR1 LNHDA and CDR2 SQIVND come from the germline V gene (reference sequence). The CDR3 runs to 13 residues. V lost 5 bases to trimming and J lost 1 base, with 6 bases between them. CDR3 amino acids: CASSGLAKNIQYF. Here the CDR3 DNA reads TGTGCCAGTAGTGGACTCGCCAAAAACATTCAGTACTTC.

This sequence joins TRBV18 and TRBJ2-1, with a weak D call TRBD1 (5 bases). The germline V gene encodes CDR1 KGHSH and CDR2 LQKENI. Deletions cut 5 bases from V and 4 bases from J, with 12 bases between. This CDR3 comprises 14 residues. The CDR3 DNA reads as TGTGCCAGCTCAACACGCCAGGGTTACAATGAGCAGTTCTTC. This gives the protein CASSTRQGYNEQFF.

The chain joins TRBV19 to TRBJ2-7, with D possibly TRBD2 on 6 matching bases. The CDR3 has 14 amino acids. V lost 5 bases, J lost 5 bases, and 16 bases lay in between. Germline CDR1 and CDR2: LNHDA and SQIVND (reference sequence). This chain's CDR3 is CASSGSSVGDEQYF. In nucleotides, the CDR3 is TGTGCCAGTAGTGGGTCTAGCGTCGGGGACGAGCAGTACTTC. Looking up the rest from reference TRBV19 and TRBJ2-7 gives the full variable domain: DGGITQSPKYLFRKEGQNVTLSCEQNLNHDAMYWYRQDPGQGLRLIYYSQIVNDFQKGDIAEGYSVSREKKESFPLTVTSAQKNPTAFYLCASSGSSVGDEQYFGPGTRLTVT.

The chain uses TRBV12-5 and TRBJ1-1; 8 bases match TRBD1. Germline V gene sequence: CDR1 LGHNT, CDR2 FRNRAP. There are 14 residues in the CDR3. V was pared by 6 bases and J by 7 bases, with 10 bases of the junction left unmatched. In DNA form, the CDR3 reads TGTGCTAGTGGGAACCCTCAGGGGGCGAGTGAAGCTTTCTTT. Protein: CASGNPQGASEAFF. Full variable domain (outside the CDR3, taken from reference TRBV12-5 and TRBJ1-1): DARVTQTPRHKVTEMGQEVTMRCQPILGHNTVFWYRQTMMQGLELLAYFRNRAPLDDSGMPKDRFSAEMPDATLATLKIQPSEPRDSAVYFCASGNPQGASEAFFGQGTRLTVV.

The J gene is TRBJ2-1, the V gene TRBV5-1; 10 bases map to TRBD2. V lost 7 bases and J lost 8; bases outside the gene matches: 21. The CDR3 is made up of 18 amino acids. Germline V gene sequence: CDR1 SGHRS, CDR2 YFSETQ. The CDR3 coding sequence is TGCGCCAGCCAAAGGACTAGCGGAGGGAGGAACCTAAGGGATGAGCAGTTCTTC. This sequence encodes CASQRTSGGRNLRDEQFF.

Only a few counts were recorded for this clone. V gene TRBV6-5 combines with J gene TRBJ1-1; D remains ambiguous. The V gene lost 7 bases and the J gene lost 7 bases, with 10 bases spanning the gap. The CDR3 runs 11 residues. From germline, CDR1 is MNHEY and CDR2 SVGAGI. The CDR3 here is CASILAREAFF. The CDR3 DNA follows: TGTGCCAGCATCCTAGCCCGTGAAGCTTTCTTT.

CDR3 coding DNA: TGCGCCAGCAGCTTGGGGGGACTAGCGGCGAACACCGGGGAGCTGTTTTTT. Amino acid sequence: CASSLGGLAANTGELFF. The chain is built from TRBV5-1 and TRBJ2-2; TRBD2 matches 11 bases. Unmatched junction bases numbered 1, after V lost 0 bases and J lost 0 bases. CDR1 is SGHRS, CDR2 YFSETQ, per germline. This CDR3 comprises 17 residues.

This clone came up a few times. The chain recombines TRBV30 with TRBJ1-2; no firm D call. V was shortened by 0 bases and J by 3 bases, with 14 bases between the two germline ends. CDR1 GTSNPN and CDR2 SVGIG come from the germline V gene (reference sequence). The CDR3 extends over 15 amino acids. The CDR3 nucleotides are TGTGCCTGGAGTGTGGGTTCGGGGAACTACTATGGCTACACCTTC. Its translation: CAWSVGSGNYYGYTF.

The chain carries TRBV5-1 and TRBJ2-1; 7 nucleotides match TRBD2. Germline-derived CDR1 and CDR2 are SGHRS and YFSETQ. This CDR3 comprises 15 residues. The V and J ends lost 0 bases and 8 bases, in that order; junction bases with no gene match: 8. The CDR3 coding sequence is TGCGCCAGCAGCTTGGACGGGAGGCCTCTCGATGAGCAGTTCTTC. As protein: CASSLDGRPLDEQFF.

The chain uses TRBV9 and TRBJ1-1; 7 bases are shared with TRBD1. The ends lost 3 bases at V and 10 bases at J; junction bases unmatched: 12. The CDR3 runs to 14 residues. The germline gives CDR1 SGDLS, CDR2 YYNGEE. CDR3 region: CASSGGSEGARAFF. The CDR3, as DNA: TGTGCCAGCAGCGGGGGTTCGGAGGGGGCTCGAGCTTTCTTT.

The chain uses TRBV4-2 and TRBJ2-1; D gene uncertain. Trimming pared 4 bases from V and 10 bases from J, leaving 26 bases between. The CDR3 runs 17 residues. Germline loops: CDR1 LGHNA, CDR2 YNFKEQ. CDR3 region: CASSPARATALIGEQFF. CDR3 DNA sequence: TGTGCCAGCAGCCCTGCCCGCGCAACTGCCCTAATCGGGGAGCAGTTCTTC.